The 13 T cell receptor beta chains listed next were all sequenced from one sample in a study of blood T cell repertoires in COVID-19. Sequencing was performed with immunoSEQ multiplex PCR; in TCRdb, only in-frame clones are kept and a portion is missing. Counted here are more than 250,000 clones, less than 85% occurring once; the ten biggest clones make up about 4.9%. Sequenced material: peripheral blood. All receptors come from a man aged 60 to 75 who had recovered from COVID-19.

This clone occurred once. The chain recombines TRBV27 with TRBJ2-5; 10 bases map to TRBD1. Looked up from germline, CDR1 is MNHEY and CDR2 is SMNVEV (reference sequence). CDR3 length: 13 residues. Losses at the gene ends were 9 bases for V and 6 bases for J; bases not matched to a gene: 7. The CDR3 sequence: CASRQGALKTQYF. The CDR3 DNA is TGTGCCAGTCGACAGGGGGCTTTAAAGACCCAGTACTTC.

The rearrangement uses TRBV6-5 and TRBJ1-1; D is unresolved. V dropped 2 bases and J dropped 1 base, with 2 bases sitting between them. Per germline, CDR1 MNHEY and CDR2 SVGAGI. The CDR3 covers 12 residues. CDR3: CASSYRNTEAFF. The CDR3 region has the DNA TGTGCCAGCAGTTACCGGAACACTGAAGCTTTCTTT.

The rearrangement uses TRBV5-1 and TRBJ2-1; D might be TRBD1 (5 bases). The V end was cut by 0 bases, the J end by 1 base, with 5 bases between. The CDR3 has 14 residues. Germline CDR1 SGHRS, CDR2 YFSETQ. The CDR3 sequence: CASSLGTSYNEQFF. The CDR3 region has the DNA TGCGCCAGCAGCTTGGGGACATCCTACAATGAGCAGTTCTTC.

This chain connects TRBV20-1 to TRBJ1-2, with 7 bases that match TRBD1. Looked up from germline, CDR1 is DFQATT and CDR2 is SNEGSKA (reference sequence). V lost 3 bases to trimming and J lost 2 bases; unmatched junction nucleotides: 9. This CDR3 is built from 15 residues. CDR3 sequence reads: CSASARQGGNYGYTF. CDR3 DNA sequence: TGCAGTGCTAGTGCGCGACAGGGTGGGAACTATGGCTACACCTTC.

J is TRBJ2-5 and V is TRBV11-1, with 9 nucleotides matching TRBD2. Germline CDR1 SGHAT, CDR2 FQDESV (reference sequence). The CDR3 has 16 amino acids. V shed 4 bases and J 2 bases; nucleotides not matched to a gene: 8. The CDR3, as DNA: TGTGCCAGCAGCTATGCCCCTGCGGGGGGGCAAGAGACCCAGTACTTC. Translated, it gives CASSYAPAGGQETQYF.

V and J are TRBV2 and TRBJ2-2, with 7 nucleotides matching TRBD2. V trimming: 6 bases; J trimming: 4 bases; junction bases outside the gene matches: 8. Germline CDR1 and CDR2: SNHLY and FYNNEI. This CDR3 has 15 amino acids. CDR3 DNA sequence: TGTGCCAGCAGGGCTCAGGGAGGGGCCACCGGGGAGCTGTTTTTT. As protein: CASRAQGGATGELFF.

This chain links TRBV18 with TRBJ2-1; the match to TRBD1 covers 10 bases. The CDR3 has 16 amino acids. Germline loops: CDR1 KGHSH, CDR2 LQKENI. After removal of 4 bases from V and 5 bases from J, the junction contained 8 bases not matched to a gene. The chain's CDR3 is CASSRGTGVPDNEQFF. In DNA form, the CDR3 reads TGTGCCAGCTCACGGGGGACAGGGGTACCGGACAATGAGCAGTTCTTC.

V and J are TRBV7-8 and TRBJ2-7; 8 bases map to TRBD2. The length of the CDR3 is 15 residues. CDR1 is SGHVS and CDR2 is FQNEAQ in the germline V gene. J lost 5 bases, V lost 1 base, and 7 bases had no gene match. CDR3 region: CASSLVGGGTNEQYF. The CDR3 nucleotides read TGTGCCAGCAGCTTAGTCGGCGGGGGGACCAACGAGCAGTACTTC.

The CDR3 DNA reads as TGTGCCAGCAGCTTACTAGCTTCGAACACCGGGGAGCTGTTTTTT. Its protein product is CASSLLASNTGELFF. The genes are TRBV11-2 and TRBJ2-2; D may be TRBD2 (5 bases). The CDR3 covers 15 residues. Trimming took 2 bases from V and 0 from J, leaving 7 bases between them. Germline CDR1 and CDR2: SGHAT and FQNNGV.

This clone was counted at least ten times. The J gene is TRBJ1-5, the V gene TRBV4-1; 7 bases map to TRBD1. The J segment lost 7 bases and the V segment lost 0 bases, leaving 6 bases of the junction unmatched. This CDR3 region has 15 residues. From germline, CDR1 is MGHRA and CDR2 YSYEKL. The CDR3 is CASSQEGQLGQPQHF. In DNA, the CDR3 is TGCGCCAGCAGCCAAGAGGGACAGCTAGGCCAGCCCCAGCATTTT.

This rearrangement joins TRBV6-4 to TRBJ1-2; D ambiguous. The CDR3 sequence is 10 residues long. V lost 11 bases and J 6 bases, leaving 10 bases between the germline ends. From germline, CDR1 is MRHNA and CDR2 SNTAGT. DNA of the CDR3: TGTGCCCTGAGGTCCGATGGCTACACCTTC. This sequence encodes CALRSDGYTF.

The chain combines TRBV10-3 with TRBJ1-1; 12 nucleotides match TRBD1. V dropped 6 bases and J dropped 5; count of bases not matched to a gene: 16. CDR1 and CDR2 (germline): ENHRY, SYGVKD. This CDR3 is built from 18 residues. The CDR3 spells CAIRTPTGTGGRGTEAFF. The DNA for the CDR3 is TGTGCCATCAGGACCCCTACCGGGACAGGGGGCCGGGGGACTGAAGCTTTCTTT.

Of note for this clone: Compared with germline, one end of the junction differs, possibly owing to a read error. This chain connects TRBV7-8 to TRBJ1-4; no firm D call. Germline assignment: CDR1 SGHVS and CDR2 FQNEAQ. The CDR3 covers 15 residues. This CDR3 is CASSLAGPRNEKLFF. CDR3 bases: TGTGCCAGCAGCCTAGCGGGCCCCCGTAATGAAAAACTGTTTTTT.